The TCR beta chain under discussion was sequenced for a study of blood T cells in healthy people across ages. General study results and limits: Unsorted PBMCs ruled out conclusive naive versus antigen-experienced comparison. Fewer expanded clones and more diversity marked long-lived versus aged donors.

For the second PCR, which ran for about 7 to 12 cycles, a sample-barcoded 5' primer and a J-beta primer mix were used. TCRdb itself ran the 5' RACE reads through MiXCR, one entry per CDR3 protein. The sample gives about 650,000 distinct CDR3 sequences, 32% of which show up once; roughly 15% is in the top ten. A note on this clonotype: The target antigen is unknown.

V lost 4 bases to trimming and J lost 3 bases; unmatched junction nucleotides: 3. This CDR3 contains 13 residues. CDR1 is SQVTM, CDR2 ANQGSEA, per germline. The extraction recovered at least 6 micrograms of total RNA per sample. The V call is TRBV29-1, the J call TRBJ1-5; 7 bases align to TRBD1. This TCR derives from a woman older than 75 in good health. Specimen: blood. The CDR3 coding sequence is TGCAGCGTTGGGGACAGTAACAATCAGCCCCAGCATTTT. Its protein product is CSVGDSNNQPQHF.